A selection of T cell receptor beta chains follows, all from one sample in a study of blood T cell repertoires in COVID-19. TCRdb's copy holds only in-frame clones and misses some; the assay was immunoSEQ multiplex PCR. The sample includes over 150,000 clones, around 85% of them seen just once. The sequenced sample was peripheral blood. These TCRs come from a woman of 80 years or more with COVID-19, enrolled during active disease. Each CDR3 is given without its conserved first and last residue. The order of the fields is D gene, J gene, clone size, V gene, CDR3 protein. D genes are given only for firm matches. Expanded clones get a size class; other rows say once, few or many, or leave the size out.

>.|TRBJ2-3|.|TRBV7-3
ASSLGGAGDTQY
>TRBD1|TRBJ1-5|.|TRBV29-1
SVVTGTGGNQPQH
>TRBD1|TRBJ1-5|.|TRBV5-1
ASSVDPGQAQPQH
>.|TRBJ2-7|.|TRBV15
ATSRPGYEQY
>TRBD2|TRBJ2-3|once|TRBV29-1
SVTGPWGGRDTQY
>TRBD1|TRBJ1-3|.|TRBV27
ASSSAPDRGRHTIY
>TRBD2|TRBJ2-1|.|TRBV27
ASSPLGDPGLATHEQF
>TRBD2|TRBJ2-7|.|TRBV2
ASNSGRAPYEQY
>.|TRBJ2-3|.|TRBV19
ASSIGWGLTDTQY
>TRBD2|TRBJ2-3|once|TRBV5-1
ASTPRLAGGRGDTQY
>TRBD1|TRBJ2-7|.|TRBV10-3
AISEQGSYEQY